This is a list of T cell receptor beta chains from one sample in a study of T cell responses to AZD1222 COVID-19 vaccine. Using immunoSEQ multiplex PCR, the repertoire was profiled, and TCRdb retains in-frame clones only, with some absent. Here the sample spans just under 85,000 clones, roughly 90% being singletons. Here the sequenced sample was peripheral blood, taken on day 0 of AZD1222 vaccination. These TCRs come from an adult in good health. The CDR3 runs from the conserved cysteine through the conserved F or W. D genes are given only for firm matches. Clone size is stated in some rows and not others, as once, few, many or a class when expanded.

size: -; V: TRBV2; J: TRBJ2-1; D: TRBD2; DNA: TGTGCCAGCAGCTGGGCCCTAAATCTAGCGGGAGAAAACAATGAGCAGTTCTTC; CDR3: CASSWALNLAGENNEQFF
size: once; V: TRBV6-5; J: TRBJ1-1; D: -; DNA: TGTGCCAGCATTTTGACAGGCGTTGAAGCTTTCTTT; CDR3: CASILTGVEAFF
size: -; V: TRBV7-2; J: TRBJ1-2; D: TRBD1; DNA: TGTGCCAGCAGCTTGGATGTATTCGGACAGGGCGAGAGGGGCTACACCTTC; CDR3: CASSLDVFGQGERGYTF
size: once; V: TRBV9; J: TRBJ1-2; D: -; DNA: TGTGCCAGCAGCGTAGGTGGACAGTATGGCTACACCTTC; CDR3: CASSVGGQYGYTF
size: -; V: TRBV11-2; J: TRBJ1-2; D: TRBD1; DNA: TGTGCCAGCAGCTTAGATAACAACAGGGGATATGGCTACACCTTC; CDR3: CASSLDNNRGYGYTF
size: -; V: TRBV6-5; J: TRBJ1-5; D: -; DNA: TGTGCCAGCAGTACTTTAGGGAATCAGCCCCAGCATTTT; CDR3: CASSTLGNQPQHF
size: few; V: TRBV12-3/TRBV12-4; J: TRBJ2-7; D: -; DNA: TGTGCCAGCACCCTAATACCGGGACATCTTAACTTC; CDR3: CASTLIPGHLNF
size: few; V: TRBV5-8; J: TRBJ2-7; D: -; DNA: TGTGCCAGCAGCCCCGGGACACGGGAGGAGTACTTC; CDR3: CASSPGTREEYF
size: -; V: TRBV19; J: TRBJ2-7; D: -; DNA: TGTGCCAGTAGTCGCCCAGGGGCCTACGAGCAGTACTTC; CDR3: CASSRPGAYEQYF
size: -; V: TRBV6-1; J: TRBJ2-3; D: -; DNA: TGTGCCAGCAGTGAGAGGCGCGCGGGCACAGATACGCAGTATTTT; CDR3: CASSERRAGTDTQYF
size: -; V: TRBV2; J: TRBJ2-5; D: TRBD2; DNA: TGTGCCAGCAGAAGGACTAGCGGGGGCTGGAGGGAAGAGACCCAGTACTTC; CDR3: CASRRTSGGWREETQYF
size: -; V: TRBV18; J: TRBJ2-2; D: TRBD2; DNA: TGTGCCAGCTCTCTAAACCGACCGGGGGGGCCGAACACCGGGGAGCTGTTTTTT; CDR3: CASSLNRPGGPNTGELFF
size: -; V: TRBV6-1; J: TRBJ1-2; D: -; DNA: TGTGCCAGCAGTGAACTCCCAGCCTCTGGCTACACCTTC; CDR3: CASSELPASGYTF
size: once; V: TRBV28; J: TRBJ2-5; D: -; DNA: TGTGCCAGCAGTAGGGGCGGGACGGGGACCCAGTACTTC; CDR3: CASSRGGTGTQYF
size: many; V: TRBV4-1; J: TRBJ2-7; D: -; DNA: TGCGCCAGCAGCCAAGGGGTGGGGTATCACGAGCAGTACTTC; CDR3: CASSQGVGYHEQYF
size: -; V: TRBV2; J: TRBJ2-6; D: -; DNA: TGTGCCAGCAGTGAAGGGGCCTCTGGGGCCAACGTCCTGACTTTC; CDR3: CASSEGASGANVLTF
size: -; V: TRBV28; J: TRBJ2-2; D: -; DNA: TGCCGCAGCGGGTCTACGAACACCGGGGAGCTGTTTTTT; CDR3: CRSGSTNTGELFF
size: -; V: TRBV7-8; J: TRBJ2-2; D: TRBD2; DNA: TGTGCCAGCAGCTTGACTAGCGGGGGGGCCACGAACACCGGGGAGCTGTTTTTT; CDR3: CASSLTSGGATNTGELFF
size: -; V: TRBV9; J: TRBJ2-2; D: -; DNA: TGTGCCAGCAGCACCGGGCCCAGGGGGGACACCGGGGAGCTGTTTTTT; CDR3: CASSTGPRGDTGELFF
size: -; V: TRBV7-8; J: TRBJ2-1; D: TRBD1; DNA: TGTGCCAGCAGCTCCAACGCACAGGGGGCAAGGCAGTTCTTC; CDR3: CASSSNAQGARQFF
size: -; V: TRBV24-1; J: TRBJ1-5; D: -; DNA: TGTGCCACCAGTGATTCAACGGGGACCCCTAGCAATCAGCCCCAGCATTTT; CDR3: CATSDSTGTPSNQPQHF
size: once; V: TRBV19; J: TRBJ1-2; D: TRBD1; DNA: TGTGCCAGTTCTCTTACAGGGGGGCTCTATGGCTACACCTTC; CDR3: CASSLTGGLYGYTF
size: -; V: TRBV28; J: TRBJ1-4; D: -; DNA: TGTGCCAGCAGTTTTTTGGCCGAGAATGAAAAACTGTTTTTT; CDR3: CASSFLAENEKLFF
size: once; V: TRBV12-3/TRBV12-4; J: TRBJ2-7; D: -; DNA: TGTGCCAGCAGGTTGCAGGGGGGCTACGAGCAGTACTTC; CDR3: CASRLQGGYEQYF
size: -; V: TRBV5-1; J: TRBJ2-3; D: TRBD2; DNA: TGCGCCAGCAGCTCGCCCCACGGGACTAGCGGCACCACAGATACGCAGTATTTT; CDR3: CASSSPHGTSGTTDTQYF
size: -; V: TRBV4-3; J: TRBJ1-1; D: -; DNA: TGCGCCAGCAGCCAATGGATGGGGAACACTGAAGCTTTCTTT; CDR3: CASSQWMGNTEAFF
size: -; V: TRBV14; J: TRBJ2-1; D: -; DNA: TGTGCCAGCAGCCCCGAGGGGTTTTTTCTCTACAATGAGCAGTTCTTC; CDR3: CASSPEGFFLYNEQFF
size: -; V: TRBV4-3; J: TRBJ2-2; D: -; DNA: TGCGCCAGCAGCCCCGGGGACTTCACCGGGGAGCTGTTTTTT; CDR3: CASSPGDFTGELFF
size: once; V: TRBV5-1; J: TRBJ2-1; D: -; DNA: TGCGCCAGCAGCTTGGGAGGGGTAGGCACCAACTACAATGAGCAGTTCTTC; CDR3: CASSLGGVGTNYNEQFF